The 32 T cell receptor beta chains below come from one sample, sequenced in a study of T cells in Graves' hyperthyroidism and ophthalmopathy. Amplified regions were TCR beta CDR3 sequences from RNA transcripts. With the HTBI primer set, the TCR CDR3 went through a first round of RT-PCR. One entry per CDR3 protein results from TCRdb running MiXCR on the multiplex PCR reads. The profile covers some 500,000 distinct CDR3 sequences, with roughly an eighth appearing a single time and over 15% taken by the ten largest. The material sequenced was blood. These receptors came from a young woman with Graves' hyperthyroidism.

The J gene is TRBJ1-2, the V gene TRBV20-1, with 12 bases that match TRBD1. CDR3 size: 13 residues. Germline lookup yields CDR1 DFQATT and CDR2 SNEGSKA (reference sequence). The chain's CDR3 is CSGTGGMGYGYTF. In nucleotides, the CDR3 is TGCAGCGGGACAGGGGGCATGGGCTATGGCTACACCTTC.

A note on this clonotype: A single base separates this from a much larger clone, so it may be a read error. The chain recombines TRBV7-8 with TRBJ2-5, with D possibly matching TRBD1 (5 bases). The CDR3 totals 15 residues. Germline CDR1 SGHVS, CDR2 FQNEAQ. The CDR3 DNA reads as TGTGCCAGCAGCTTGCGCCTAGGGGTCCAAGAGACCCATTACTTC. This encodes CASSLRLGVQETHYF.

The CDR3 DNA reads TGTGCCAGCAGCCTGGGGACAGGAATCGGTGAAAAACTGTTTTTT. Protein: CASSLGTGIGEKLFF. This rearrangement joins TRBV9 to TRBJ1-4, with 8 positions matching TRBD1. The junction had 9 bases not matched to a gene; V was cut back by 4 bases and J by 7 bases. There are 15 residues in the CDR3. Germline V gives CDR1 SGDLS, CDR2 YYNGEE.

In its sample, this clonotype was seen many times. The rearrangement joins TRBV12-3 or TRBV12-4 to TRBJ1-1; 7 positions agree with TRBD1. Losses at the gene ends were 4 bases for V and 11 bases for J; bases not matched to a gene: 4. The CDR3 sequence is 11 residues long. The CDR3 coding sequence is TGTGCCAGCAGTTGGGACAGACTTGCTTTCTTT. Protein product: CASSWDRLAFF.

There are a few counts of this clonotype. The chain links TRBV19 to TRBJ1-2, with D possibly being TRBD1 (5 bases). Germline CDR1 is LNHDA and CDR2 is SQIVND (reference sequence). The CDR3 is 12 amino acids. V gave up 7 bases and J gave up 8 bases, with 14 bases separating them. The CDR3 region is CASNGAVEGYTF. CDR3 bases: TGTGCCAGTAACGGGGCAGTGGAAGGCTACACCTTC.

This clonotype showed up just a few times. The genes are TRBV9 and TRBJ1-1, with no clear D. Trimming cost V 0 bases and J 10 bases, with 4 bases left between them. The CDR3 sequence is 10 residues long. Germline values: CDR1 SGDLS, CDR2 YYNGEE. CDR3 DNA: TGTGCCAGCAGCGTAGAAAGAGCTTTCTTT. Its translation is CASSVERAFF. Supplemented by reference TRBV9 and TRBJ1-1, the full variable domain reads DSGVTQTPKHLITATGQRVTLRCSPRSGDLSVYWYQQSLDQGLQFLIQYYNGEERAKGNILERFSAQQFPDLHSELNLSSLELGDSALYFCASSVERAFFGQGTRLTVV.

This clonotype was observed many times. The rearrangement joins TRBV27 to TRBJ1-1; TRBD1 might be the D (5 bases). Germline-derived CDR1 and CDR2 are MNHEY and SMNVEV (reference sequence). The CDR3 consists of 11 residues. Trimming took 8 bases from V and 8 from J, leaving 12 bases between them. CDR3 amino acids: CASQARGEAFF. The DNA for the CDR3 is TGTGCCAGCCAAGCGAGGGGAGAAGCTTTCTTT.

This clonotype was detected only a few times. The rearrangement uses TRBV7-3 and TRBJ2-5; 12 bases agree with TRBD1. Germline V gives CDR1 SGHTA, CDR2 FQGTGA. V dropped 5 bases and J dropped 4; count of bases not matched to a gene: 17. The CDR3 is 19 amino acids. CDR3 residues: CASSQHGTGGPLPPETQYF. The CDR3 nucleotides read TGTGCCAGCAGCCAACACGGGACAGGGGGCCCTCTCCCCCCAGAGACCCAGTACTTC.

Ten or more counts support this clonotype. The rearrangement joins TRBV2 to TRBJ2-1; 14 bases agree with TRBD2. J gave up 0 bases and V 2 bases, and 6 bases lay outside the gene matches. The CDR3 length is 19 residues. From germline, CDR1 is SNHLY and CDR2 FYNNEI. CDR3 DNA: TGTGCCAGCAGTGAAAATCCCGGGACTAGCGGGAGCTCCTACAATGAGCAGTTCTTC. Its translation is CASSENPGTSGSSYNEQFF.

This chain links TRBV4-1 with TRBJ2-4; D possibly corresponds to TRBD1 (5 bases). Germline V gives CDR1 MGHRA, CDR2 YSYEKL. This CDR3 is 16 amino acids long. V shed 4 bases and J shed 2 bases, with 15 bases lying between them. CDR3 nucleotides: TGCGCCAGCAGCCCCCTGGGCAAGGGGTCCAAAAACATTCAGTACTTC. It is translated as CASSPLGKGSKNIQYF.

This chain uses TRBV10-3 with TRBJ2-3; 9 bases are shared with TRBD2. The V segment lost 8 bases and the J segment 3 bases; nucleotides outside the gene matches: 6. The CDR3 contains 14 residues. Germline CDR1 ENHRY, CDR2 SYGVKD. CDR3 sequence reads: CAIAGGGGTDTQYF. Here the CDR3 DNA reads TGTGCCATCGCGGGGGGGGGCGGAACAGATACGCAGTATTTT.

The rearrangement links TRBV7-6 to TRBJ1-1; D unresolved. The length of the CDR3 is 11 residues. The germline V gene encodes CDR1 SGHVS and CDR2 FNYEAQ. V lost 5 bases to trimming and J lost 6 bases, with 7 bases between them. The CDR3 sequence is CASSLPPEAFF. Written as DNA, the CDR3 is TGTGCCAGCAGCCTCCCTCCTGAAGCTTTCTTT.

This clonotype has at least ten counts. In DNA, the CDR3 is TGTGCCAGTAGTATAGAGGGCCGGCAGTATGGCTACACCTTC. It encodes CASSIEGRQYGYTF. V is TRBV19 and J is TRBJ1-2; D call uncertain. The CDR3 has 14 residues. Between the trimmed V and J ends, which lost 0 bases and 5 bases, there was a span of 10 bases. Germline CDR1 LNHDA, CDR2 SQIVND (reference sequence).

This clonotype was picked up a small number of times. This sequence joins TRBV20-1 and TRBJ1-1; D might be TRBD1 (5 bases). The CDR3 extends over 13 amino acids. Trimming pared 6 bases from V and 0 bases from J, leaving 11 bases between. Looked up from germline, CDR1 is DFQATT and CDR2 is SNEGSKA (reference sequence). The CDR3 loop reads CSALQDMNTEAFF. CDR3 bases: TGCAGTGCCCTACAGGACATGAACACTGAAGCTTTCTTT.

This clonotype was observed at least ten times. Mismatch with germline at one junction end may stem from a read error. The rearrangement uses TRBV4-1 and TRBJ1-2; D is uncertain. CDR3 length equals 13 residues. Germline assignment: CDR1 MGHRA and CDR2 YSYEKL. In DNA form, the CDR3 reads TGTGCCAGCAGCCAGGCGGGGAACTATGGCTACACCTTC. This gives the protein CASSQAGNYGYTF.

The sample holds many counts of this clonotype. The chain uses TRBV5-4 and TRBJ2-7; D is perhaps TRBD1 (5 bases). Germline CDR1 reads SGHNT; CDR2 reads YYREEE (reference sequence). CDR3 length: 14 residues. Deletions cut 4 bases from V and 2 bases from J, with 13 bases between. DNA for the CDR3: TGTGCCAGCAGCCCCGCGACAGCCACCTACGAGCAGTACTTC. This encodes CASSPATATYEQYF.

Turning to this clonotype: A read error may be the cause here, since a much bigger clone is one base away. The chain uses TRBV30 and TRBJ2-5; possible D gene TRBD1, 6 bases. Trimming pared 2 bases from V and 5 bases from J, leaving 12 bases between. Germline loops: CDR1 GTSNPN, CDR2 SVGIG (reference sequence). The CDR3 contains 13 residues. This CDR3 is CAWSTGGQETQYF. The DNA of the CDR3 is TGTGCCTGGAGTACTGGGGGCCAGGAGACCCAGTACTTC.

Many counts were recorded for this clonotype. V is TRBV28 and J is TRBJ1-2; D possibly corresponds to TRBD1 (6 bases). Looked up from germline, CDR1 is MDHEN and CDR2 is SYDVKM. V gave up 10 bases and J gave up 2 bases, with 26 bases separating them. This CDR3 has 17 residues. The CDR3 DNA reads as TGTGCCACAAACATCAGGGTGGGGGCGCCGAGGAACTATGGCTACACCTTC. Protein product: CATNIRVGAPRNYGYTF.

This clonotype was recorded many times. DNA of the CDR3: TGTGCCAGCAGCCTTAGGACAGGAGCTAACACCGGGGAGCTGTTTTTT. Amino acids: CASSLRTGANTGELFF. This rearrangement joins TRBV11-3 to TRBJ2-2; 7 positions match TRBD1. V lost 5 bases and J lost 2; bases outside the gene matches: 8. Germline V gene sequence: CDR1 SGHNT, CDR2 YENEEA. This CDR3 has 16 residues.

This clonotype was seen many times. V and J are TRBV7-3 and TRBJ1-6; tentatively, D is TRBD1 (5 bases). This CDR3 has 15 residues. V was cut by 2 bases and J by 9 bases, with 14 bases left in between. Looked up from germline, CDR1 is SGHTA and CDR2 is FQGTGA. The CDR3 loop is CASSLSGTQGSPLHF. The CDR3 DNA reads TGTGCCAGCAGCTTATCGGGGACTCAAGGTTCACCCCTCCACTTT.

With respect to this clonotype: Possible read error: a much larger clone is one base away. J is TRBJ2-1 and V is TRBV12-3 or TRBV12-4; 8 nucleotides align to TRBD2. The CDR3 covers 14 residues. This chain's CDR3 is CTSSQRELYNEQFF. CDR3 coding DNA: TGTACCAGCAGCCAGCGGGAGTTATACAATGAGCAGTTCTTC.

The sample holds many counts of this clonotype. The V call is TRBV7-9, the J call TRBJ2-1; D is tentatively TRBD1 or TRBD2 (5 bases each). The CDR3 runs to 13 residues. Per germline, CDR1 SEHNR and CDR2 FQNEAQ (reference sequence). Between the trimmed V and J ends, which lost 5 bases and 2 bases, there was a span of 7 bases. DNA for the CDR3: TGTGCCAGCAGCGGGGACCCCTACAATGAGCAGTTCTTC. Translation gives CASSGDPYNEQFF.

This clonotype has at least ten counts. This chain uses TRBV12-3 or TRBV12-4 with TRBJ1-4; D is unresolved. The length of the CDR3 is 15 residues. V was clipped by 5 bases and J by 8 bases, with 18 bases between them. CDR3 bases: TGTGCCAGCAGTGTATTGACTAGATTGGGGGAAAAACTGTTTTTT. It translates to CASSVLTRLGEKLFF.

The table lists this clonotype with a few counts. The rearrangement joins TRBV7-9 to TRBJ2-3, with 7 bases that match TRBD2. This CDR3 contains 16 residues. J was trimmed by 3 bases and V by 5 bases; bases with no gene match: 11. The germline V gene encodes CDR1 SEHNR and CDR2 FQNEAQ (reference sequence). The CDR3 nucleotides read TGTGCCAGCAGCATCGGGACTAACGGGAGAACAGATACGCAGTATTTT. Translated: CASSIGTNGRTDTQYF.

In this sample, this clonotype turned up many times. The V gene is TRBV5-5, the J gene TRBJ2-2; 8 nucleotides line up with TRBD2. V was pared by 6 bases and J by 3 bases, with 10 bases of the junction left unmatched. The CDR3 has 16 amino acids. CDR1 and CDR2 from the germline V gene are SGHKS and YYEKEE (reference sequence). In nucleotides, the CDR3 is TGTGCCAGCAAAGGCGGGAGGACCATCTACACCGGGGAGCTGTTTTTT. As protein: CASKGGRTIYTGELFF.

V usage is TRBV20-1 and J usage is TRBJ2-1, with 11 bases lining up with TRBD2. The CDR3 totals 15 residues. Germline CDR1 reads DFQATT; CDR2 reads SNEGSKA (reference sequence). Losses at the gene ends were 3 bases for V and 10 bases for J; bases not matched to a gene: 11. CDR3 region: CSASLAGGSKGEQFF. The CDR3 DNA sequence: TGCAGTGCTAGCCTAGCGGGGGGATCCAAAGGCGAGCAGTTCTTC.

This clonotype was recorded at least ten times. The chain links TRBV12-3 or TRBV12-4 to TRBJ1-4, with D possibly matching TRBD1 (5 bases). The CDR3 is 17 amino acids. The V end lost 5 bases, the J end lost 5 bases, and 21 bases lay between the germline ends. In DNA, the CDR3 is TGTGCCAGCAGTCCTACGTTCGTGGGGTCAGGGAATGAAAAACTGTTTTTT. Its protein product is CASSPTFVGSGNEKLFF.

This clonotype showed up just a few times. This chain joins TRBV6-4 and TRBJ2-5, with 10 bases lining up with TRBD2. The CDR3 spans 18 residues. V lost 5 bases, J lost 1 base, and 13 bases stayed unmatched. Germline assignment: CDR1 MRHNA and CDR2 SNTAGT. In nucleotides, the CDR3 is TGTGCCAGCAGTAGAGGCTCCGGGACTAGCGCGACCCAAGAGACCCAGTACTTC. This translates into CASSRGSGTSATQETQYF.

The chain couples TRBV6-6 to TRBJ1-4, with a possible D match to TRBD1 (6 bases). This CDR3 comprises 16 residues. In germline, CDR1 is MNHNY, CDR2 SVGAGI (reference sequence). Trimming stripped 0 bases from V and 6 bases from J, with 14 bases between. In nucleotides, the CDR3 is TGTGCCAGCAGTTACTCGAGGGGGGCAATAGATGAAAAACTGTTTTTT. This sequence encodes CASSYSRGAIDEKLFF.

This clonotype showed up just a few times. This could be a read error, since a much larger clone is one nucleotide away. The V gene is TRBV30, the J gene TRBJ2-1; D ambiguous. This CDR3 region has 13 residues. Per germline, CDR1 GTSNPN and CDR2 SVGIG (reference sequence). Trimming stripped 3 bases from V and 9 bases from J, with 15 bases between. The CDR3 DNA follows: TGTGCCTGGAGGGGGTACGTCTTGCCTGAGCAGTTCTTC. Translating it yields CAWRGYVLPEQFF.

This clonotype was found a few times. This sequence joins TRBV2 and TRBJ1-1, with 8 bases fitting TRBD1. Germline assignment: CDR1 SNHLY and CDR2 FYNNEI. Trimming took 4 bases from V and 8 from J; bases not matched to a gene: 9. This CDR3 region has 14 residues. This chain's CDR3 is CASSATQGAGEAFF. In DNA form, the CDR3 reads TGTGCCAGCAGTGCGACCCAGGGGGCGGGAGAAGCTTTCTTT.

This clonotype was counted at least ten times. The CDR3 protein is CASSALAASSYNEQFF. Here the CDR3 DNA reads TGTGCCAGTAGTGCATTAGCGGCTAGCTCCTACAATGAGCAGTTCTTC. V and J are TRBV19 and TRBJ2-1; possibly TRBD2 for D (6 bases). V dropped 5 bases and J dropped 0 bases, with 14 bases sitting between them. Germline lookup yields CDR1 LNHDA and CDR2 SQIVND (reference sequence). The CDR3 spans 16 residues.